These 10 T cell receptor beta chains came from one sample sequenced in a study of beta chain features in type 1 diabetes. General study points: When Type 1 diabetes patients were examined, their TCRB CDR3s proved moderately but significantly shorter in all four CD4+ subsets.

The entirety of the isolated RNA underwent reverse transcription, so expressed TCRB transcripts were sequenced. Clones were read by immunoSEQ multiplex PCR, and TCRdb kept only the in-frame ones, dropping some. The sample consists of approximately 160,000 clones, 10% of them appearing once. These TCRs are of unknown antigen specificity. Sequences were obtained from central memory CD4+ T cells from blood. These receptors were collected from a man aged 30-40 years with type 1 diabetes.

This clone was recorded a few times. The chain recombines TRBV2 with TRBJ1-2; TRBD1 agrees at 9 bases. V was clipped by 5 bases and J by 8 bases; unmatched bases: 9. CDR3 length: 14 residues. CDR1 is SNHLY and CDR2 is FYNNEI in the germline V gene. Here the CDR3 reads CASSRDRESSGYTF. CDR3 coding DNA: TGTGCCAGCAGTCGGGACAGGGAGTCGAGCGGCTACACCTTC.

This clone was seen a few times. The chain uses TRBV6-5 and TRBJ1-1; tentative D call: TRBD1 (5 bases). The CDR3 spans 15 residues. Germline loops: CDR1 MNHEY, CDR2 SVGAGI. Trimming took off 7 bases at V and 3 bases at J, with 18 bases between the two ends. The CDR3 spells CASNSLPTVDTEAFF. In DNA form, the CDR3 reads TGTGCCAGCAACTCACTACCGACAGTCGACACTGAAGCTTTCTTT.

This clone was counted between two and nine times. Other DNA sequences of this sample code for an identical CDR3. The rearrangement links TRBV29-1 to TRBJ2-5; TRBD1 matches at 10 bases. This CDR3 region has 12 residues. Germline CDR1 reads SQVTM; CDR2 reads ANQGSEA. V shed 6 bases, J shed 5 bases, and the junction held 3 bases outside the gene matches. CDR3 DNA sequence: TGCAGCGTAGACAGGGGGCGGGAGACCCAGTACTTC. This encodes CSVDRGRETQYF. The full variable domain, rest sourced from reference TRBV29-1 and TRBJ2-5, is SAVISQKPSRDICQRGTSLTIQCQVDSQVTMMFWYRQQPGQSLTLIATANQGSEATYESGFVIDKFPISRPNLTFSTLTVSNMSPEDSSIYLCSVDRGRETQYFGPGTRLLVL.

This rearrangement joins TRBV2 to TRBJ2-3; possible D gene TRBD1, 6 bases. V lost 6 bases and J lost 2, with 18 bases in between. CDR1 SNHLY and CDR2 FYNNEI come from the germline V gene. The CDR3 spans 16 residues. This CDR3 is CASSGGQKVFTDTQYF. CDR3 nucleotides: TGTGCCAGCAGCGGTGGACAGAAAGTTTTCACAGATACGCAGTATTTT.

This clone occurred a few times. CDR3 amino acids: CSVIPRGTGTDTQYF. DNA for the CDR3: TGCAGCGTAATACCTCGGGGGACAGGGACCGATACGCAGTATTTT. The rearrangement uses TRBV29-1 and TRBJ2-3; the match to TRBD1 covers 9 bases. The CDR3 covers 15 residues. Germline lookup yields CDR1 SQVTM and CDR2 ANQGSEA. Trimming cost V 6 bases and J 6 bases; bases outside gene matches: 13.

This chain joins TRBV6-5 and TRBJ2-7, with D possibly being TRBD1 (6 bases). Trimming stripped 8 bases from V and 3 bases from J, with 20 bases between. The CDR3 loop spans 15 amino acids. From germline, CDR1 is MNHEY and CDR2 SVGAGI. CDR3 bases: TGTGCCAGCTCCAGGGGACCGAGGCCTGGCTACGAGCAGTACTTC. Its translation is CASSRGPRPGYEQYF.

The chain combines TRBV5-4 with TRBJ2-7, with 10 nucleotides matching TRBD2. This CDR3 is built from 16 residues. Germline V gene data show CDR1 as SGHNT and CDR2 as YYREEE (reference sequence). The junction had 10 bases not matched to a gene; V was cut back by 4 bases and J by 3 bases. DNA for the CDR3: TGTGCCAGCAGCAAATTCAGTACTAGCGGGAACTACGAGCAGTACTTC. Protein product: CASSKFSTSGNYEQYF.

The V and J genes are TRBV9 and TRBJ2-5, with D possibly matching TRBD1 (6 bases). The germline V gene encodes CDR1 SGDLS and CDR2 YYNGEE. V was shortened by 4 bases and J by 2 bases, with 9 bases between the two germline ends. This CDR3 region has 13 residues. CDR3 residues: CASSFGQQETQYF. The CDR3 DNA sequence: TGTGCCAGCAGCTTCGGACAGCAAGAGACCCAGTACTTC.

This clone has just a few counts. The rearrangement uses TRBV14 and TRBJ2-2; 10 nucleotides agree with TRBD2. CDR3 length: 15 amino acids. Germline lookup yields CDR1 SGHDN and CDR2 FVKESK. V lost 6 bases and J lost 3; bases outside the gene matches: 4. In nucleotides, the CDR3 is TGTGCCAGCAGTCGGACTAGCGGCTACACCGGGGAGCTGTTTTTT. Its translation is CASSRTSGYTGELFF.

This clone was observed a handful of times. The chain has TRBV11-2 and TRBJ2-5; 8 bases line up with TRBD2. The J call may be incorrect, as the DNA end agrees better with TRBJ2-7. The germline V gene encodes CDR1 SGHAT and CDR2 FQNNGV. The CDR3 has 14 residues. The chain's CDR3 is CASSSHPGGSEQYF. CDR3 nucleotide sequence: TGTGCCAGCAGCTCCCATCCGGGGGGGTCCGAGCAGTACTTC.